Each of the 4 T cell receptor beta chains below was sequenced from the same sample in a study of blood T cell repertoires in COVID-19. Repertoires were generated with immunoSEQ multiplex PCR, while TCRdb's copy carries only in-frame clones and drops some. The sample has about 150,000 clones, roughly nine tenths seen once. Sequencing was done on a sample of peripheral blood. The receptors come from a woman aged 60-70 years with active COVID-19.

This rearrangement joins TRBV4-1 to TRBJ1-6, with D perhaps TRBD1 (5 bases). Deletions cut 2 bases from V and 8 bases from J, with 13 bases between. The CDR3 extends over 15 amino acids. The V gene's germline CDR1 is MGHRA and CDR2 YSYEKL. CDR3 loop: CASSQPRVSDSPLHF. The CDR3 region has the DNA TGCGCCAGCAGCCAACCCAGGGTGTCGGATTCACCCCTCCACTTT.

CDR3 amino acids: CAISYLDRSSYNEQFF. CDR3 DNA sequence: TGTGCCATCAGTTACCTGGACAGAAGCTCCTACAATGAGCAGTTCTTC. The rearrangement links TRBV10-3 to TRBJ2-1; tentatively, D is TRBD1 (6 bases). Deletions cut 5 bases from V and 0 bases from J, with 14 bases between. The CDR3 covers 16 residues. Per the germline V gene, CDR1 is ENHRY and CDR2 is SYGVKD.

The chain links TRBV28 to TRBJ1-6, with 8 bases identical to TRBD1. J gave up 8 bases and V 5 bases, and 11 bases lay outside the gene matches. The length of the CDR3 is 16 residues. Germline V gene data show CDR1 as MDHEN and CDR2 as SYDVKM. CDR3 in amino acids: CASSPTGDNLDSPLHF. In DNA form, the CDR3 reads TGTGCCAGCAGTCCGACAGGGGACAACCTAGATTCACCCCTCCACTTT.

The V and J genes are TRBV27 and TRBJ2-1; 11 bases are shared with TRBD2. Per the germline V gene, CDR1 is MNHEY and CDR2 is SMNVEV (reference sequence). After removal of 3 bases from V and 5 bases from J, the junction contained 3 bases not matched to a gene. The CDR3 loop spans 15 amino acids. The CDR3 region is CASSLRLAGNNEQFF. The CDR3 region has the DNA TGTGCCAGCAGTTTGCGACTAGCGGGGAACAATGAGCAGTTCTTC.